The 17 T cell receptor beta chains below come from one sample, sequenced in a study of T cell changes during pregnancy in multiple sclerosis. Profiling relied on immunoSEQ multiplex PCR, and the TCRdb table lists in-frame clones only, not all of them. Of some 40,000 clones listed, around 92% are singletons. The input for sequencing was CD4+ T cells from peripheral blood mononuclear cells, taken in the third trimester of pregnancy. These receptors originate from a female donor with multiple sclerosis, enrolled in a pregnancy study.

This clone was recorded once. This rearrangement joins TRBV5-4 to TRBJ2-7; 10 bases match TRBD1. The ends lost 5 bases at V and 3 bases at J; junction bases unmatched: 8. The germline CDR1 and CDR2 sequences are SGHNT and YYREEE (reference sequence). This CDR3 region has 15 residues. The CDR3 nucleotides are TGTGCCAGCAGTCCGGGACAGGGGAGAAACTACGAGCAGTACTTC. Protein: CASSPGQGRNYEQYF.

V is TRBV6-5 and J is TRBJ2-3; D might be TRBD2 (6 bases). The CDR3 length is 14 residues. Germline values: CDR1 MNHEY, CDR2 SVGAGI. Trimming left V 6 bases short and J 3 bases short, with 13 bases between. DNA of the CDR3: TGTGCCAGCAGACCCCTACTAGCTACAGATACGCAGTATTTT. Translated, it gives CASRPLLATDTQYF.

The chain is built from TRBV28 and TRBJ2-5, with D possibly matching TRBD1 (6 bases). V gave up 7 bases and J gave up 5 bases, with 17 bases separating them. This CDR3 has 14 residues. The germline V gene encodes CDR1 MDHEN and CDR2 SYDVKM. CDR3 DNA sequence: TGTGCCAGCACCCTGCCGACAGGACAGGAGACCCAGTACTTC. As protein: CASTLPTGQETQYF.

The V call is TRBV10-3, the J call TRBJ1-1, with no clear D. Trimming removed 5 bases from V and 1 base from J, with 8 bases in between. This CDR3 region has 13 residues. Germline V gene lookup returns CDR1 ENHRY and CDR2 SYGVKD. The CDR3 coding sequence is TGTGCCATCAGTTCCGAGTGGAACACTGAAGCTTTCTTT. Its protein is CAISSEWNTEAFF.

Only one count was recorded for this clone. At one end, the junction sequence differs from germline, possibly due to a read error. The gene calls are TRBV5-1 and TRBJ1-1, with a weak D call TRBD1 (6 bases). Per the germline V gene, CDR1 is SGHRS and CDR2 is YFSETQ. The CDR3 is 14 amino acids. The CDR3 DNA reads as TGCGCCAGCTCCCCGGGACAAGAGAACTCTGAAGCTTTCTTT. This translates into CASSPGQENSEAFF.

The V and J genes are TRBV10-3 and TRBJ1-4, with 9 positions matching TRBD1. This CDR3 region has 17 residues. In germline, CDR1 is ENHRY, CDR2 SYGVKD. Written as DNA, the CDR3 is TGTGCTAACCCCCGGGACAGGGACTCTCCAGGTAATGAAAAACTGTTTTTT. Translation: CANPRDRDSPGNEKLFF.

In its sample, this clone was seen once. The rearrangement uses TRBV11-3 and TRBJ2-1; 8 positions agree with TRBD2. The V segment lost 1 base and the J segment 1 base; nucleotides outside the gene matches: 0. This CDR3 has 15 amino acids. CDR1 is SGHNT, CDR2 YENEEA, per germline. In DNA, the CDR3 is TGTGCCAGCAGCTTAGCGGGAGGGTCCTACAATGAGCAGTTCTTC. It yields the protein CASSLAGGSYNEQFF. The whole variable domain, filled in from reference TRBV11-3 and TRBJ2-1, reads EAGVVQSPRYKIIEKKQPVAFWCNPISGHNTLYWYLQNLGQGPELLIRYENEEAVDDSQLPKDRFSAERLKGVDSTLKIQPAELGDSAVYLCASSLAGGSYNEQFFGPGTRLTVL.

The rearrangement uses TRBV5-1 and TRBJ2-7; 7 bases are a match to TRBD1. The CDR3 runs to 15 residues. J lost 3 bases, V lost 4 bases, and 10 bases had no gene match. Germline V CDR1 and CDR2: SGHRS, YFSETQ. The CDR3 DNA reads as TGCGCCAGCAGCAAACGACAGGGAGAATTCTACGAGCAGTACTTC. Its translation: CASSKRQGEFYEQYF.

This rearrangement joins TRBV28 to TRBJ2-5, with D possibly being TRBD1 (6 bases). The CDR3 sequence is 13 residues long. Germline CDR1 reads MDHEN; CDR2 reads SYDVKM. Trimming cost V 3 bases and J 5 bases, with 10 bases left between them. CDR3 coding DNA: TGTGCCAGCAGTTTGGGACAATTGGAGACCCAGTACTTC. It encodes CASSLGQLETQYF.

This chain connects TRBV5-4 to TRBJ1-2; D might be TRBD1 (5 bases). V was shortened by 3 bases and J by 7 bases, with 13 bases between the two germline ends. Looked up from germline, CDR1 is SGHNT and CDR2 is YYREEE (reference sequence). The CDR3 totals 13 residues. CDR3 residues: CASSWVGGAGYTF. The DNA for the CDR3 is TGTGCCAGCAGCTGGGTGGGGGGTGCTGGCTACACCTTC.

The rearrangement joins TRBV5-1 to TRBJ1-3, with D unclear. This CDR3 spans 15 amino acids. The germline V gene encodes CDR1 SGHRS and CDR2 YFSETQ. V was pared by 2 bases and J by 0 bases, with 9 bases between. CDR3 nucleotides: TGCGCCAGCAGCTTAATCGGGTTCTCTGGAAACACCATATATTTT. It encodes CASSLIGFSGNTIYF.

Concerning this clone itself: At the DNA level, this CDR3 is encoded by other sequences in the same sample as well. The V gene is TRBV19, the J gene TRBJ2-5, with D unresolved. V lost 3 bases and J lost 5, with 10 bases in between. CDR3 length equals 13 residues. CDR1 LNHDA and CDR2 SQIVND come from the germline V gene (reference sequence). The CDR3 protein is CASSIARRETQYF. CDR3 sequence (DNA): TGTGCCAGTAGTATTGCGAGGCGGGAGACCCAGTACTTC.

This clone occurred a few times. The rearrangement uses TRBV30 and TRBJ1-2; 7 positions match TRBD1. Trimming removed 5 bases from V and 0 bases from J; junction bases left unmatched: 0. Germline loops: CDR1 GTSNPN, CDR2 SVGIG (reference sequence). The CDR3 extends over 12 amino acids. The CDR3 DNA reads as TGTGCCTGGGGGACAGCTAACTATGGCTACACCTTC. It encodes CAWGTANYGYTF.

The V call is TRBV2, the J call TRBJ1-3, with D unclear. This CDR3 is built from 15 residues. Trimming pared 2 bases from V and 9 bases from J, leaving 17 bases between. CDR1 and CDR2 from the germline V gene are SNHLY and FYNNEI. The CDR3 nucleotides read TGTGCCAGCAGTGAAATCGAACGGCCAGCGGGCACCATATATTTT. Residues: CASSEIERPAGTIYF. Drawing the rest from reference TRBV2 and TRBJ1-3, the complete variable domain is EPEVTQTPSHQVTQMGQEVILRCVPISNHLYFYWYRQILGQKVEFLVSFYNNEISEKSEIFDDQFSVERPDGSNFTLKIRSTKLEDSAMYFCASSEIERPAGTIYFGEGSWLTVV.

CDR3 coding DNA: TGTGCCAGCAGCTTAGCATCTCTCCCCGGGACTAACTATGGCTACACCTTC. Translating it yields CASSLASLPGTNYGYTF. The rearrangement joins TRBV7-2 to TRBJ1-2; D is ambiguous. The CDR3 is made up of 17 amino acids. The V gene's germline CDR1 is SGHTA and CDR2 FQGNSA. V was shortened by 0 bases and J by 0 bases, with 14 bases between the two germline ends. The full variable domain, in which reference TRBV7-2 and TRBJ1-2 provide the parts outside the CDR3, is GAGVSQSPSNKVTEKGKDVELRCDPISGHTALYWYRQSLGQGLEFLIYFQGNSAPDKSGLPSDRFSAERTGGSVSTLTIQRTQQEDSAVYLCASSLASLPGTNYGYTFGSGTRLTVV.

The V gene is TRBV19, the J gene TRBJ2-1; 10 bases match TRBD2. The germline V gene encodes CDR1 LNHDA and CDR2 SQIVND (reference sequence). The V segment lost 4 bases and the J segment 7 bases; nucleotides outside the gene matches: 10. The CDR3 consists of 16 residues. The CDR3 loop reads CASSTIAGGPWNEQFF. The CDR3 coding sequence is TGTGCCAGTAGTACCATAGCGGGAGGCCCGTGGAATGAGCAGTTCTTC.

The chain couples TRBV5-1 to TRBJ2-3; 8 bases map to TRBD1. The CDR3 length is 16 residues. CDR1 SGHRS and CDR2 YFSETQ come from the germline V gene. J was trimmed by 4 bases and V by 0 bases; bases with no gene match: 7. The CDR3 bases are TGCGCCAGCAGCTTGGGACTTCAGGGGGCCCCAGATACGCAGTATTTT. Encoded protein: CASSLGLQGAPDTQYF.